This T cell receptor beta chain is from a study of multiple sclerosis patients with progressive multifocal leukoencephalopathy. Stated time point: time of PML onset. At PML onset, T3 blood samples were taken. Method: immunoSEQ multiplex PCR; TCRdb's copy keeps in-frame clones and lacks some. Altogether some 28,000 clones are present, 85% to 90% being singletons, with the ten largest covering 12%. Specimen: PBMCs, collected from a patient treated with natalizumab. This sequence originates from a woman aged 30 to 39 with progressive multifocal leukoencephalopathy.

The CDR3 loop reads CASSCSRTGGCPHQPQHF. As DNA, the CDR3 is TGTGCCAGCAGTTGCTCCCGGACAGGGGGCTGTCCACATCAGCCCCAGCATTTT. V is TRBV6-7 and J is TRBJ1-5, with TRBD1 identical over 11 bases. TRBV6-7 is marked as an open reading frame, function uncertain. The V segment lost 4 bases and the J segment 5 bases; nucleotides outside the gene matches: 13. This CDR3 comprises 18 residues.